This T cell receptor beta chain comes out of a study of T cells in Graves' hyperthyroidism and ophthalmopathy (dated by TCRdb to between 2018 and 2021). Background for the entire study: Peripheral blood was sampled at the time of initial diagnosis, prior to any treatment. TCR V-J signatures able to tell the groups apart were searched for in a discovery cohort of 100 or so patients, of whom 40 to 45 had Graves' ophthalmopathy and roughly 57 had stable Graves' hyperthyroidism. An independent validation cohort of around 20 hyperthyroidism patients and approximately 16 patients who later progressed to ophthalmopathy tested prospective prediction of ophthalmopathy. The approximately 100 discovery patients were randomly split 7:3 into training and test sets. In addition, the study compared T-cell repertoires in thyroid tissue and in blood from over 5 Graves' hyperthyroidism patients. Once sampling was done, hyperthyroidism patients were given methimazole at a starting dose of 30 mg daily, whereas ophthalmopathy patients were given high-dose intravenous methylprednisolone. TCR Vbeta CDR3 sequencing of fewer than 150 peripheral blood samples (approximately 44 ophthalmopathy, some 75 hyperthyroidism and some 17 progressor patients) is reported in the paper. Results the study describes overall, beyond this receptor: During validation, the model predicted progression to ophthalmopathy a median of roughly six months ahead of onset, with around 71% sensitivity and around 73% specificity. No statistical method was used to set the sample size in advance, and investigators knew the group allocation. Most expanded thyroid clonotypes (frequency above 0.001) were also found in blood, which suggests that blood repertoires may mirror thyroid immune responses. In cross-validation, a model built on a 13 V-J signature told ophthalmopathy apart from stable hyperthyroidism with under 90% sensitivity and around 84% specificity, and in testing the same model reached 80%/75%.

This clonotype was detected many times. Its specific antigen is unknown. No much larger clone is present one base from it, and per-base qualities are unavailable. The TCR beta CDR3 regions were amplified from the RNA transcripts. The first round of RT-PCR for the TCR CDR3 was performed with the HTBI primer set and the Qiagen OneStep RT-PCR kit. Libraries were constructed in a second round of multiplex PCR, after which size selection and purification were carried out. Libraries were sequenced paired-end with 100 bp reads on an Illumina HiSeq2000. The authors' pipeline ran thus. SOAPnuke was used to process the raw data, removing reads that contained adapters or uncalled bases, had a mean Phred below 15, or lacked an exact match to the constant primer or identifier. COPE v1.2.5 was used to merge the high-quality paired reads, and each unique nucleotide sequence was defined as a clonotype. Clonotypes were aligned to IMGT TRBV, TRBD and TRBJ reference segments using MiTCR v1.1. The analysis was restricted to V-J combinations with a frequency above 0.0001, which together covered about 99% of the repertoires. A TCS score was defined as the ratio between F50 (clonal expansion) and ExV (chaos), using BLOSUM62-based TCRdist between CDR3 peptides within each V-J. Welch's t-statistics and random forest reduced approximately 520 V-J features to some 14, which were used in a naive Bayes classifier (R e1071). TCRdb took the public reads, trimmed them with fastp at Q25, ran MiXCR for clone calling and kept in-frame beta chains. Each entry is one CDR3 protein sequence, shown with its most common DNA and genes. TCRdb's processing, not the authors' own work, is the source of the V and J calls. Present in this sample are hundreds of thousands of distinct CDR3 sequences, about 15% of which were seen just once. The ten largest clonotypes hold less than 15% of the sample.

Ophthalmopathy patients had moderately to severely active disease, Clinical Activity Score of at least 3, NOSPECS grade of at least 4, and duration under 3 months. Patients with uncontrolled infections, other autoimmune diseases, pregnancy or lactation were excluded. Diagnoses were based on clinical symptoms, serum thyroxine and TRAb, thyroid ultrasound and orbital computed tomography. PBMCs were separated from under 12 ml of fresh peripheral blood using Ficoll-Paque density gradient centrifugation. Trizol reagent was used to extract total RNA, and RNA quality was then checked on an Agilent 2100 Bioanalyzer. Germline trimming amounts to 3 bases on V and 3 bases on J, with 4 as the count of junction bases outside the gene matches. The germline V gene (reference sequence) yields SEHNR for CDR1 and FQNEAQ for CDR2. The CDR3 holds 14 amino acids from the cysteine to the phenylalanine. CDR3 DNA only is kept here, 42 bases in frame from base 1.

This clonotype originated in a man younger than 35 with Graves' ophthalmopathy. The sample was blood. The receptor chain draws on TRBV7-9 and TRBJ2-7, and 8 junctional nucleotides match TRBD1. CDR3 sequence: CASSFEDRVYEQYF. The nucleotide sequence is TGTGCCAGCAGCTTTGAGGACAGGGTCTACGAGCAGTACTTC.